This TCR beta chain was retrieved from a study of control samples from healthy donors and cancer patients. The CDR3 is 19 residues long. Trimming took off 5 bases at V and 0 bases at J, with 23 bases between the two ends. Germline CDR1 is SGHRS and CDR2 is YFSETQ. The assay was immunoSEQ multiplex PCR, and TCRdb's table has in-frame clones only and misses some. In the table there are some 64,000 clones, about 89% of which are singletons. The specimen sequenced was PBMCs. This chain connects TRBV5-1 to TRBJ2-2, with D perhaps matching TRBD1 (6 bases). The clonotype was recovered from a woman aged 50 to 60 with head and neck cancer. For the CDR3, the DNA is TGCGCCAGCAGGTTGAGGGGGTCGGGAACTTACGCGAACACCGGGGAGCTGTTTTTT. It yields the protein CASRLRGSGTYANTGELFF.